Below, one T cell receptor (beta chain) is given with its context. This sample stems from a study of blood T cell repertoires in COVID-19. Background on the study: The samples span acute and convalescent COVID-19 from the United States, Italy and Spain. T cells, B-cell-depleted T cells, or PBMCs supplied cDNA or gDNA.

Germline-derived CDR1 and CDR2 are MNHNS and SASEGT. Trimming left V 1 base short and J 5 bases short, with 11 bases between. CDR3 size: 14 residues. The authors' processing: Amplification from reference gene primers served as the basis for estimated nucleated cell counts. Sequencing was performed with immunoSEQ multiplex PCR; in TCRdb, only in-frame clones are kept and a portion is missing. Clonal size and the V and J genes are those of that table, whereas D and trimming came from the DNA. The table lists hundreds of thousands of clones, 60% to 75% of them singletons. This receptor was taken from a woman aged 80 or over with acute or convalescent COVID-19. The V call is TRBV6-1, the J call TRBJ1-1; the D gene is possibly TRBD1 (6 bases). Sequences were obtained from peripheral blood. CDR3 protein: CASSEVGAGTEAFF. The CDR3, as DNA: TGTGCCAGCAGTGAAGTGGGGGCCGGGACTGAAGCTTTCTTT.